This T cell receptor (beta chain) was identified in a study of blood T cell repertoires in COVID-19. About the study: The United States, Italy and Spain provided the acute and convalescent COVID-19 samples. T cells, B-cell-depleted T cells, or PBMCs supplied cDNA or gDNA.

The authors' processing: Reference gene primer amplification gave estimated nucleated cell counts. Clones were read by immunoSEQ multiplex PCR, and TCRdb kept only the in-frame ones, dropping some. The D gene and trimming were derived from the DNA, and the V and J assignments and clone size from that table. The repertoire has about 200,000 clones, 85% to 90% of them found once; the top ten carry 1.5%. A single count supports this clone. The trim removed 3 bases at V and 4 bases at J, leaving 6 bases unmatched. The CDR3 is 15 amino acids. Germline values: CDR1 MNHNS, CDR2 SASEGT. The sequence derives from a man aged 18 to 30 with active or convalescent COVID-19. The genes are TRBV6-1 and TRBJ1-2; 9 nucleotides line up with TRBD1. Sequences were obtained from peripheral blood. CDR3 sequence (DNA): TGTGCCAGCAGTGACGGGACAGGGTACGCCTATGGCTACACCTTC. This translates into CASSDGTGYAYGYTF.